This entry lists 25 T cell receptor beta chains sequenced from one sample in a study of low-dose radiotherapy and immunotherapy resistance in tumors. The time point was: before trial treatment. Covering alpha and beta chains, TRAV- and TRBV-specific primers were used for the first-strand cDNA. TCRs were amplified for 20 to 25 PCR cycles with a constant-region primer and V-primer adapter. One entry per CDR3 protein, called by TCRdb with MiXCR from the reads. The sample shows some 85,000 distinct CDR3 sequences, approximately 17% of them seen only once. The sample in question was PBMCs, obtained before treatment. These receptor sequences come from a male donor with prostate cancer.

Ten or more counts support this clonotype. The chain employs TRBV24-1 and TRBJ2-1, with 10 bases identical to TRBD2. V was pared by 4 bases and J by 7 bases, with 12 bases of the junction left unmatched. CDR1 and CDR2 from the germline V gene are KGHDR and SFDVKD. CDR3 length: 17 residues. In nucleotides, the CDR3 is TGTGCCACCAGTGACCCGACACTAGCGGGAAGGTCAAATGAGCAGTTCTTC. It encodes CATSDPTLAGRSNEQFF.

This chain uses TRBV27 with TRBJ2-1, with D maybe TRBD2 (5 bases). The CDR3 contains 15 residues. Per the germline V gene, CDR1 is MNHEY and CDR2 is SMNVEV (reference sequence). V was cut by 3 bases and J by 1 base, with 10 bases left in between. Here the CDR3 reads CASSFAPGSYNEQFF. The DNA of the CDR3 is TGTGCCAGCAGTTTCGCTCCGGGATCCTACAATGAGCAGTTCTTC.

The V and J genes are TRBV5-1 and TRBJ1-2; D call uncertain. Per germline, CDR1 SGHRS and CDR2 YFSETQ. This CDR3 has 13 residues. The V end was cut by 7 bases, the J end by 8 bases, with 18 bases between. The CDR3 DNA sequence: TGCGCCAGCCGTACTATGGTTGACGCGGGCTACACCTTC. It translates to CASRTMVDAGYTF.

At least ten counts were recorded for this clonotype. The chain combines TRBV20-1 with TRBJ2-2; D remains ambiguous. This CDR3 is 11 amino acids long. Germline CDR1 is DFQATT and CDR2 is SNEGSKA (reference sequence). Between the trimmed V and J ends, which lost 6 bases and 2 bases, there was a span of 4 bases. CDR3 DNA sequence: TGCAGTGCCGAAAACACCGGGGAGCTGTTTTTT. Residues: CSAENTGELFF.

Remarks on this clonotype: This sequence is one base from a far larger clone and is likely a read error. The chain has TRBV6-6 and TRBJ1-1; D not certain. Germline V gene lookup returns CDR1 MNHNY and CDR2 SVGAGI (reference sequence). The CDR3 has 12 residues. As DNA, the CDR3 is TGTGCCAGCAGTTACTGGGGAACTGAAGCTTTGTTT. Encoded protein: CASSYWGTEALF.

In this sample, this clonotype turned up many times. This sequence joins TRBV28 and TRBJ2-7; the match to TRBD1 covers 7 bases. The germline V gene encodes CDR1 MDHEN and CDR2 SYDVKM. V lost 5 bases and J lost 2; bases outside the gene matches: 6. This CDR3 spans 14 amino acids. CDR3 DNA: TGTGCCAGCAGTCAGGGGGACCGCGCCTACGAGCAGTACTTC. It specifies CASSQGDRAYEQYF.

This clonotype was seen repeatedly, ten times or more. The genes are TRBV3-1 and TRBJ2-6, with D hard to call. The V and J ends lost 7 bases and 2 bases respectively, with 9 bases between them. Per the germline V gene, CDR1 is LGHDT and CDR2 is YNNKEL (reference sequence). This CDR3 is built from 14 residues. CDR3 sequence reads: CASTISAGANVLTF. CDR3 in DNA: TGTGCCAGCACCATCTCCGCTGGGGCCAACGTCCTGACTTTC.

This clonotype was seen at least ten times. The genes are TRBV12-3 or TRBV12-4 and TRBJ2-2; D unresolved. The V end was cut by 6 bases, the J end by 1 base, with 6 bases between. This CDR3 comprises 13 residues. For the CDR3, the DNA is TGTGCCAGCAGACCCCTGAACACCGGGGAGCTGTTTTTT. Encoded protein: CASRPLNTGELFF.

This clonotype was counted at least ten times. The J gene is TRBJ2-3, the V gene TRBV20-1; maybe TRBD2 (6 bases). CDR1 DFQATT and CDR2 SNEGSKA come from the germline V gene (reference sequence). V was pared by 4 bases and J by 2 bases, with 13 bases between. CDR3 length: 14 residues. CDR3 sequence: CSATGGLLTDTQYF. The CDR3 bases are TGCAGTGCTACTGGGGGACTGCTCACAGATACGCAGTATTTT.

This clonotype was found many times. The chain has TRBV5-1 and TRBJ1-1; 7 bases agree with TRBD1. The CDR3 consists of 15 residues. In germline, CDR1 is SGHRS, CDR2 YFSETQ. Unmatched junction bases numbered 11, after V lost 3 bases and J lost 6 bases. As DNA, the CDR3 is TGCGCCAGCAGCTCCCTCAAGGGGGCGGATTCTGAAGCTTTCTTT. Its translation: CASSSLKGADSEAFF.

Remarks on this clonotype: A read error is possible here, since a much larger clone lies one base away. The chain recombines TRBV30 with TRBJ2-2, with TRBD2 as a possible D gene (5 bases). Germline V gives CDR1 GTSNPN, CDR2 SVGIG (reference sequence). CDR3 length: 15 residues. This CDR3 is CAWSVNYGNTGELLF. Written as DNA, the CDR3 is TGTGCCTGGAGTGTAAACTACGGGAACACCGGGGAGCTGCTTTTT.

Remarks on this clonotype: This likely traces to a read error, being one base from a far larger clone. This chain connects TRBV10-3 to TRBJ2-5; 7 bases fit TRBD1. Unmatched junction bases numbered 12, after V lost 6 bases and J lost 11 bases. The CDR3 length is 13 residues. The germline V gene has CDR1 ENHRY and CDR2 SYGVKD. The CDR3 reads CAIRQTGNNEQYF. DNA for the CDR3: TGTGCCATCAGGCAGACAGGGAACAATGAGCAGTACTTC.

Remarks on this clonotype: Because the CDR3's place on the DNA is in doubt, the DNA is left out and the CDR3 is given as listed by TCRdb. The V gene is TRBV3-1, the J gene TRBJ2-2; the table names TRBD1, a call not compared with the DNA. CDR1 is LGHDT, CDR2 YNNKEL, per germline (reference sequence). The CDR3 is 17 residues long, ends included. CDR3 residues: CASSPRTGGNTGELFFF.

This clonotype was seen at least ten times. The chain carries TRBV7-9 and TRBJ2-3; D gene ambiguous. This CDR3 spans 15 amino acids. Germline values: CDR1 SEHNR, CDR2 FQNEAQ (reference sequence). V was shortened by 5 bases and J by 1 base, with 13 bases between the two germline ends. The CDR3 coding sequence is TGTGCCAGCAGCCTGAGAGAGCATGGCACAGATACGCAGTATTTT. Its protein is CASSLREHGTDTQYF.

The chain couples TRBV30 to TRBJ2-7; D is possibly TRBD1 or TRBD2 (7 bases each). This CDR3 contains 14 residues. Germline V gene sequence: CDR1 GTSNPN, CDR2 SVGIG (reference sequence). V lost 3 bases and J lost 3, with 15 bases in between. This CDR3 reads CAWSQGGEFYEQYF. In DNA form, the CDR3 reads TGTGCCTGGAGCCAGGGGGGGGAGTTCTACGAGCAGTACTTC. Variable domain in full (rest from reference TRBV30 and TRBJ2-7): SQTIHQWPATLVQPVGSPLSLECTVEGTSNPNLYWYRQAAGRGLQLLFYSVGIGQISSEVPQNLSASRPQDRQFILSSKKLLLSDSGFYLCAWSQGGEFYEQYFGPGTRLTVT.

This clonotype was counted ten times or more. CDR3 sequence: CASSRGMNTEAFF. CDR3 DNA: TGTGCCAGCAGTAGGGGAATGAACACTGAAGCTTTCTTT. V is TRBV6-2 or TRBV6-3 and J is TRBJ1-1; D may be TRBD1 (5 bases). V was pared by 5 bases and J by 0 bases, with 7 bases between. The CDR3 contains 13 residues. Germline V lookup: CDR1 MNHEY, CDR2 SVGEGT.

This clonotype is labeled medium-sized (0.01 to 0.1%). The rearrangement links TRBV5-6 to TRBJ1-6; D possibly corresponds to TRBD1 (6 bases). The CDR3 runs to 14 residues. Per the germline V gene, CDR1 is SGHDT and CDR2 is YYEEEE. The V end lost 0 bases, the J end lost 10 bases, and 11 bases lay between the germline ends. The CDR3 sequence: CASSLEQGRSPLHF. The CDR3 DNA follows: TGTGCCAGCAGCTTGGAGCAGGGGCGATCACCCCTCCACTTT.

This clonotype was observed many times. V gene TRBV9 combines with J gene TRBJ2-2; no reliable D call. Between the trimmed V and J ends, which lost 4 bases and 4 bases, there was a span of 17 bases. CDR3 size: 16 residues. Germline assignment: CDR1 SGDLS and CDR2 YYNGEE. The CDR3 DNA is TGTGCCAGCAGCACCTCGAACTTACACCCCACCGGGGAGCTGTTTTTT. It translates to CASSTSNLHPTGELFF.

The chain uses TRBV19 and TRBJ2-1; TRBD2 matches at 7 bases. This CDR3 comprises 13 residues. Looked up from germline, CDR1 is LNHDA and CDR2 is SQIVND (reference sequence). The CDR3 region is CATRNGGNNEQFF. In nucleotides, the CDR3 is TGTGCTACACGAAACGGGGGGAACAATGAGCAGTTCTTC.

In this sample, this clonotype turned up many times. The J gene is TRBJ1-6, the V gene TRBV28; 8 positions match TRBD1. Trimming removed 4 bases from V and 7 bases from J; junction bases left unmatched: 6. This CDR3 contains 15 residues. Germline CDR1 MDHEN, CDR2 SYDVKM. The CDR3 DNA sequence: TGTGCCAGCAGTTCTCACAGGGGGAACAATTCACCCCTCCACTTT. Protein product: CASSSHRGNNSPLHF.

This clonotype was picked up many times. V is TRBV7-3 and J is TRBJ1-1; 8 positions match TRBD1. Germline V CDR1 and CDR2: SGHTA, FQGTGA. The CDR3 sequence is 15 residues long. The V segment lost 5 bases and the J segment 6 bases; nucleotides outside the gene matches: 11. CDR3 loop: CASSPQITGGSEAFF. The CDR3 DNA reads TGTGCCAGCAGCCCCCAGATCACAGGGGGATCTGAAGCTTTCTTT.

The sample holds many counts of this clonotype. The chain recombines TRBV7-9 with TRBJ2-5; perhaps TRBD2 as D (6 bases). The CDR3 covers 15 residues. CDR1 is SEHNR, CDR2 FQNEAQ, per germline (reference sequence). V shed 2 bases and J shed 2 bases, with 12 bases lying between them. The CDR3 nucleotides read TGTGCCAGCAGCTTACGCGGGACTGCACAAGAGACCCAGTACTTC. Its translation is CASSLRGTAQETQYF.

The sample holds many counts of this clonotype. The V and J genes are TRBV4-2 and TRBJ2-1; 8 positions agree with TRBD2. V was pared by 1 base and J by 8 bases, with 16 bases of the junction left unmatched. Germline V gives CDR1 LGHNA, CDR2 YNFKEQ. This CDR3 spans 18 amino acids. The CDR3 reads CASSQAATSGRDRDEQFF. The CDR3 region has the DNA TGTGCCAGCAGCCAAGCCGCCACAAGCGGGAGAGATCGCGATGAGCAGTTCTTC.

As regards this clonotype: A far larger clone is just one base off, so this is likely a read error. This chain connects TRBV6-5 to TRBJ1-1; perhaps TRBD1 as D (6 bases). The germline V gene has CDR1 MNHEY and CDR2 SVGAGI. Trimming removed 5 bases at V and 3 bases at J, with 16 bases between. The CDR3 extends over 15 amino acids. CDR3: CASSATGTLYTEAFF. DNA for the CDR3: TGTGCCAGCAGTGCGACCGGGACACTCTACACTGAAGCTTTCTTT.

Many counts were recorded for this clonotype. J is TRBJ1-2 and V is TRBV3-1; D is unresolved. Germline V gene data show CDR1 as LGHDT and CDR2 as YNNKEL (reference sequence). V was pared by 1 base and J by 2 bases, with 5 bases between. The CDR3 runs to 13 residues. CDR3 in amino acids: CASSQADNYGYTF. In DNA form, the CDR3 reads TGTGCCAGCAGCCAAGCGGACAACTATGGCTACACCTTC. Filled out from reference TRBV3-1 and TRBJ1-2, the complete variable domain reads DTAVSQTPKYLVTQMGNDKSIKCEQNLGHDTMYWYKQDSKKFLKIMFSYNNKELIINETVPNRFSPKSPDKAHLNLHINSLELGDSAVYFCASSQADNYGYTFGSGTRLTVV.